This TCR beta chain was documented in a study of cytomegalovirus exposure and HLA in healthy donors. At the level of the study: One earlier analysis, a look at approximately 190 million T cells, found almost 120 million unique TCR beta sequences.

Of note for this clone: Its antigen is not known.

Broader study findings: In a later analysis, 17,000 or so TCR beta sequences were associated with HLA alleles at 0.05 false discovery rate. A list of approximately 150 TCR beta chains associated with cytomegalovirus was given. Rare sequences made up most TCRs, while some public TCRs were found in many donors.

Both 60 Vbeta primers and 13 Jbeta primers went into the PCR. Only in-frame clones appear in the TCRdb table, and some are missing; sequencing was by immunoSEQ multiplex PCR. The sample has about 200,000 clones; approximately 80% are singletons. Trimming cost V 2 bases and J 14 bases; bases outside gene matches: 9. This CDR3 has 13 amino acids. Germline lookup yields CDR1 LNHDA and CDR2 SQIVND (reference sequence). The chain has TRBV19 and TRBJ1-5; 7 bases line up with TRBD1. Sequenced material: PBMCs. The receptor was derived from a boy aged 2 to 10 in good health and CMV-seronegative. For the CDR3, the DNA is TGTGCCAGTAGTATACAGGGGGGCCCCCACAAGCATTTT. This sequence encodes CASSIQGGPHKHF.